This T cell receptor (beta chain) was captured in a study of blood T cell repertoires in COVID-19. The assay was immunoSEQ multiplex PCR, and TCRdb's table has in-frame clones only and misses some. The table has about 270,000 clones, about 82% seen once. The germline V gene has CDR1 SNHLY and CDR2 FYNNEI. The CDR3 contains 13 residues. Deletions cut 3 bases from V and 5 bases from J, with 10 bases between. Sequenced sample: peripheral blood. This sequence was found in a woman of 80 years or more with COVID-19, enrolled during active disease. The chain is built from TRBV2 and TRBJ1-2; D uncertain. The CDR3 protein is CASSDDTRYGYTF. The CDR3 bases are TGTGCCAGCAGTGATGATACTAGGTATGGCTACACCTTC.